The next 22 T cell receptor beta chains were all read from a single sample in a study of blood T cell repertoires in COVID-19. Profiling relied on immunoSEQ multiplex PCR, and the TCRdb table lists in-frame clones only, not all of them. The sample shows 130,000 or so clones, around 77% of them seen only once. Sequences were obtained from peripheral blood. All receptors come from a human donor in a cohort sampled during active COVID-19.

This clone has only a few counts. The chain is built from TRBV4-1 and TRBJ2-7; TRBD2 might be the D (7 bases). Germline V gene sequence: CDR1 MGHRA, CDR2 YSYEKL. The CDR3 has 16 residues. Trimming pared 4 bases from V and 1 base from J, leaving 17 bases between. CDR3 in DNA: TGCGCCAGCAGCCGGGGGGGCATGGTGCCTTCCTACGAGCAGTACTTC. Its protein is CASSRGGMVPSYEQYF.

This chain links TRBV20-1 with TRBJ1-6, with TRBD1 identical over 9 bases. Germline trimming cut 3 bases from V and 0 bases from J; bases unmatched to any gene: 6. The CDR3 extends over 17 amino acids. Per germline, CDR1 DFQATT and CDR2 SNEGSKA (reference sequence). In nucleotides, the CDR3 is TGCAGTGCTAGTGGGACAGGGATGAGCTCCTATAATTCACCCCTCCACTTT. Amino acids: CSASGTGMSSYNSPLHF.

This chain connects TRBV6-5 to TRBJ1-2; maybe TRBD1 (5 bases). The CDR3 runs to 15 residues. The V gene lost 4 bases and the J gene lost 4 bases, with 16 bases spanning the gap. Germline loops: CDR1 MNHEY, CDR2 SVGAGI. The CDR3 loop is CASSSQGVTGYGYTF. Here the CDR3 DNA reads TGTGCCAGCAGTTCCCAAGGGGTTACGGGCTATGGCTACACCTTC.

V usage is TRBV7-9 and J usage is TRBJ2-7, with D possibly being TRBD2 (6 bases). This CDR3 spans 14 amino acids. Trimming took off 4 bases at V and 3 bases at J, with 13 bases between the two ends. The germline CDR1 and CDR2 sequences are SEHNR and FQNEAQ (reference sequence). This CDR3 is CASSSPNGSYEQYF. For the CDR3, the DNA is TGTGCCAGCAGCTCACCTAACGGGAGCTACGAGCAGTACTTC.

V and J are TRBV11-2 and TRBJ1-3; the D gene is possibly TRBD1 (5 bases). V was cut by 2 bases and J by 3 bases, with 14 bases left in between. CDR1 is SGHAT, CDR2 FQNNGV, per germline. This CDR3 has 16 amino acids. Here the CDR3 DNA reads TGTGCCAGCAGCTTAAGAACCCAGGGAATTGGAAACACCATATATTTT. Encoded protein: CASSLRTQGIGNTIYF.

This clone is termed medium-sized. This chain connects TRBV19 to TRBJ2-2; D possibly corresponds to TRBD1 (6 bases). This CDR3 has 14 amino acids. Germline loops: CDR1 LNHDA, CDR2 SQIVND (reference sequence). Trimming stripped 10 bases from V and 0 bases from J, with 12 bases between. The CDR3 spells CATSDSPNTGELFF. CDR3 sequence (DNA): TGTGCCACCTCGGACAGTCCGAACACCGGGGAGCTGTTTTTT.

The gene calls are TRBV18 and TRBJ2-5; 12 bases align to TRBD1. V lost 3 bases to trimming and J lost 4 bases; unmatched junction nucleotides: 0. CDR1 and CDR2 (germline): KGHSH, LQKENI. The CDR3 is made up of 14 amino acids. The CDR3 loop is CASSPGQGAETQYF. CDR3 coding DNA: TGTGCCAGCTCACCGGGACAGGGGGCAGAGACCCAGTACTTC.

The chain carries TRBV6-5 and TRBJ1-3, with no clear D. The CDR3 is 15 amino acids. V was shortened by 7 bases and J by 0 bases, with 13 bases between the two germline ends. Germline assignment: CDR1 MNHEY and CDR2 SVGAGI. CDR3 bases: TGTGCCAGCATTCTGGACGGGAGCTCTGGAAACACCATATATTTT. Its protein product is CASILDGSSGNTIYF.

Concerning this clone: Other DNA sequences of this sample code for an identical CDR3. V gene TRBV7-9 combines with J gene TRBJ2-7; D may be TRBD2 (7 bases). Germline V gives CDR1 SEHNR, CDR2 FQNEAQ (reference sequence). Trimming removed 8 bases from V and 6 bases from J, with 20 bases in between. The CDR3 runs 14 residues. Written as DNA, the CDR3 is TGTGCCAGCCGGGACGGGGGGCGGGGCCGCGAGCAGTACTTC. Protein product: CASRDGGRGREQYF.

This clone was seen just once. The chain has TRBV6-5 and TRBJ1-5; D gene ambiguous. In germline, CDR1 is MNHEY, CDR2 SVGAGI. The CDR3 spans 14 residues. Trimming stripped 6 bases from V and 1 base from J, with 10 bases between. CDR3 DNA sequence: TGTGCCAGCAGAGAGGGTCTAAGCAATCAGCCCCAGCATTTT. Its translation is CASREGLSNQPQHF.

This chain connects TRBV10-3 to TRBJ2-7, with 9 positions matching TRBD2. Germline V gene sequence: CDR1 ENHRY, CDR2 SYGVKD. The V segment lost 9 bases and the J segment 3 bases; nucleotides outside the gene matches: 12. The CDR3 runs to 15 residues. This chain's CDR3 is CAIQTGGTSIYEQYF. CDR3 DNA sequence: TGTGCCATTCAAACCGGTGGGACTAGCATCTACGAGCAGTACTTC.

This clone was counted only a few times. V gene TRBV10-1 combines with J gene TRBJ1-5; 10 positions agree with TRBD1. The J segment lost 4 bases and the V segment lost 6 bases, leaving 15 bases of the junction unmatched. The germline gives CDR1 WNHNN, CDR2 SYGVQD (reference sequence). The CDR3 is 18 residues long. The CDR3 loop is CASRKVSDRGENNQPQHF. The DNA for the CDR3 is TGCGCCAGCAGGAAAGTGTCGGACAGGGGGGAGAATAATCAGCCCCAGCATTTT.

This sequence joins TRBV18 and TRBJ2-5; tentative D call: TRBD1 (5 bases). Trimming stripped 4 bases from V and 1 base from J, with 10 bases between. CDR1 KGHSH and CDR2 LQKENI come from the germline V gene. This CDR3 region has 14 residues. The CDR3 loop reads CASSLRQSQETQYF. The DNA for the CDR3 is TGTGCCAGCTCACTTAGACAGTCCCAAGAGACCCAGTACTTC. The variable domain in full, with the rest retrieved from reference TRBV18 and TRBJ2-5, is NAGVMQNPRHLVRRRGQEARLRCSPMKGHSHVYWYRQLPEEGLKFMVYLQKENIIDESGMPKERFSAEFPKEGPSILRIQQVVRGDSAAYFCASSLRQSQETQYFGPGTRLLVL.

The chain uses TRBV5-1 and TRBJ2-7; D unresolved. CDR1 is SGHRS and CDR2 is YFSETQ in the germline V gene. The CDR3 runs 16 residues. The V gene lost 3 bases and the J gene lost 2 bases, with 18 bases spanning the gap. CDR3 region: CASSSSPGSGTYEQYF. As DNA, the CDR3 is TGCGCCAGCAGCTCATCGCCAGGAAGTGGAACCTACGAGCAGTACTTC.

The V gene is TRBV18, the J gene TRBJ2-7; 7 nucleotides agree with TRBD2. V lost 2 bases, J lost 6 bases, and 13 bases stayed unmatched. CDR3 length: 16 residues. Per the germline V gene, CDR1 is KGHSH and CDR2 is LQKENI. The CDR3 DNA is TGTGCCAGCTCACCAGCGACAAGTTCTACGGGGGGCGAGCAGTACTTC. Its protein product is CASSPATSSTGGEQYF.

V gene TRBV25-1 combines with J gene TRBJ2-7; 9 nucleotides align to TRBD1. V gave up 3 bases and J gave up 4 bases; unmatched junction bases: 10. Germline V gene data show CDR1 as MGHDK and CDR2 as SYGVNS. This CDR3 has 16 amino acids. CDR3 nucleotides: TGTGCCAGCAGTGACAGAACAGGGGGCGCAAGTTACGAGCAGTACTTC. Its protein product is CASSDRTGGASYEQYF.

The chain carries TRBV7-9 and TRBJ2-7; the D is unclear. This CDR3 contains 13 residues. Trimming removed 5 bases at V and 6 bases at J, with 14 bases between. Germline V gives CDR1 SEHNR, CDR2 FQNEAQ (reference sequence). In nucleotides, the CDR3 is TGTGCCAGCAGCCATATAAGCTCCCTCGAGCAGTACTTC. Translating it yields CASSHISSLEQYF.

J is TRBJ2-6 and V is TRBV6-4, with D unclear. V dropped 2 bases and J dropped 1 base, with 6 bases sitting between them. Germline V gives CDR1 MRHNA, CDR2 SNTAGT. This CDR3 is 15 amino acids long. The CDR3 DNA reads as TGTGCCAGCAGTGACCCTATTTCTGGGGCCAACGTCCTGACTTTC. Protein: CASSDPISGANVLTF.

The V gene is TRBV2, the J gene TRBJ2-5, with D possibly matching TRBD2 (7 bases). Trimming left V 4 bases short and J 5 bases short, with 14 bases between. Germline V CDR1 and CDR2: SNHLY, FYNNEI. The CDR3 has 14 amino acids. The CDR3 is CASSVLGGGETQYF. CDR3 nucleotides: TGTGCCAGCAGTGTTTTGGGAGGGGGGGAGACCCAGTACTTC.

This chain links TRBV5-5 with TRBJ1-2; a weak D match, TRBD1 (6 bases). With 3 bases removed from V and 6 bases from J, the gap between germline ends came to 12 bases. CDR3 length: 13 amino acids. Germline lookup yields CDR1 SGHKS and CDR2 YYEKEE (reference sequence). CDR3 bases: TGTGCCAGCAGCTGGCAGGGGAACGATGGCTACACCTTC. Protein: CASSWQGNDGYTF.

This clone showed up just once. The CDR3 is CASRREGGPSAYEQYF. The CDR3 coding sequence is TGTGCCAGCAGGCGGGAGGGGGGGCCTTCCGCCTACGAGCAGTACTTC. The rearrangement links TRBV28 to TRBJ2-7; TRBD2 matches 9 bases. After removal of 6 bases from V and 2 bases from J, the junction contained 11 bases not matched to a gene. Germline CDR1 and CDR2: MDHEN and SYDVKM. The CDR3 consists of 16 residues.

This clone was seen a handful of times. This chain links TRBV6-5 with TRBJ2-7; TRBD1 matches at 8 bases. This CDR3 comprises 15 residues. After removal of 5 bases from V and 3 bases from J, the junction contained 9 bases not matched to a gene. Germline V CDR1 and CDR2: MNHEY, SVGAGI. For the CDR3, the DNA is TGTGCCAGCAGTCTCAGACAGGGGAATGACTACGAGCAGTACTTC. Translated, it gives CASSLRQGNDYEQYF.